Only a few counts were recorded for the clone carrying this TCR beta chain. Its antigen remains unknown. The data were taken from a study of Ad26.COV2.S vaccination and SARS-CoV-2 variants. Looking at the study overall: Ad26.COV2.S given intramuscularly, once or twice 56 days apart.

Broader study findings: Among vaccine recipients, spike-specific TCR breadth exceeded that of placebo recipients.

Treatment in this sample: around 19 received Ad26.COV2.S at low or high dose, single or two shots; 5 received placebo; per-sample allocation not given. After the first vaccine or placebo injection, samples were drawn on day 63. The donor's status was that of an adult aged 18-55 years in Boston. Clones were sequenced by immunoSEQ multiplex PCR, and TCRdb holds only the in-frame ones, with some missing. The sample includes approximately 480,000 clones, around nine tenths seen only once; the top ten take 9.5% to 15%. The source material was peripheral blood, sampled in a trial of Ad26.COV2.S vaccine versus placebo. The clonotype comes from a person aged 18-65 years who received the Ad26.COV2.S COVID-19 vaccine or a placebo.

CDR3 loop: CASSLARGNTGELFF. The CDR3 DNA is TGTGCCAGCAGCTTAGCGAGGGGTAACACCGGGGAGCTGTTTTTT. The J gene is TRBJ2-2, the V gene TRBV7-9; perhaps D is TRBD1 or TRBD2 (5 bases each). The CDR3 totals 15 residues. V gave up 0 bases and J gave up 2 bases, with 7 bases separating them. Germline V gene sequence: CDR1 SEHNR, CDR2 FQNEAQ (reference sequence). Using reference TRBV7-9 and TRBJ2-2 for the parts outside the CDR3, the full variable domain is DTGVSQNPRHKITKRGQNVTFRCDPISEHNRLYWYRQTLGQGPEFLTYFQNEAQLEKSRLLSDRFSAERPKGSFSTLEIQRTEQGDSAMYLCASSLARGNTGELFFGEGSRLTVL.